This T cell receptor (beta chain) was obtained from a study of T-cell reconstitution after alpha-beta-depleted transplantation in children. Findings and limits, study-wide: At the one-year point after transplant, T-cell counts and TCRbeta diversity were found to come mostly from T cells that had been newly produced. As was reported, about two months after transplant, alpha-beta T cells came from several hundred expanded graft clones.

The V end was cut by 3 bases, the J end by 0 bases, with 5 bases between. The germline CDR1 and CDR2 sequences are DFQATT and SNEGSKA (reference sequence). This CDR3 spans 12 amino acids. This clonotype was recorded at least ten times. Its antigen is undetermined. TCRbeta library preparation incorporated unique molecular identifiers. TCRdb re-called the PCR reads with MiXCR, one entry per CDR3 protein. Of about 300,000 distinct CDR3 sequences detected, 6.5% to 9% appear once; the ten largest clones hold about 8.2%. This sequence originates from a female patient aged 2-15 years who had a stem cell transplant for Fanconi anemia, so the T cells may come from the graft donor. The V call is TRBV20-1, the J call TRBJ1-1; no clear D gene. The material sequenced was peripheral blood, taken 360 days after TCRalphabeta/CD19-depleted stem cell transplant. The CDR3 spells CSASPVNTEAFF. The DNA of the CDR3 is TGCAGTGCTAGCCCAGTGAACACTGAAGCTTTCTTT.